The 24 T cell receptor beta chains below come from one sample, sequenced in a study of blood T cell repertoires in COVID-19. The protocol was immunoSEQ multiplex PCR, while the TCRdb copy is restricted to in-frame clones and leaves out a portion. The sample shows just under 150,000 clones, approximately 81% of them seen only once. Sequencing was performed on peripheral blood. These receptors all come from a human donor with acute or convalescent COVID-19. The donor label of this sample is uncertain.

This clone was recorded only once. Written as DNA, the CDR3 is TGTGCCAGCAGCTTGGGAACAGGGAAGAACACTGAAGCTTTCTTT. It encodes CASSLGTGKNTEAFF. The chain combines TRBV11-3 with TRBJ1-1, with D possibly matching TRBD1 (6 bases). CDR1 is SGHNT, CDR2 YENEEA, per germline. Trimming took off 3 bases at V and 1 base at J, with 12 bases between the two ends. The length of the CDR3 is 15 residues.

The chain is built from TRBV30 and TRBJ1-6, with 7 bases that match TRBD1. Germline-derived CDR1 and CDR2 are GTSNPN and SVGIG (reference sequence). CDR3 size: 15 residues. Unmatched junction bases numbered 6, after V lost 2 bases and J lost 5 bases. The DNA of the CDR3 is TGTGCCTGGAGTTCCCCTACAGGGGATAATTCACCCCTCCACTTT. Its translation: CAWSSPTGDNSPLHF. Filled out from reference TRBV30 and TRBJ1-6, the complete variable domain reads SQTIHQWPATLVQPVGSPLSLECTVEGTSNPNLYWYRQAAGRGLQLLFYSVGIGQISSEVPQNLSASRPQDRQFILSSKKLLLSDSGFYLCAWSSPTGDNSPLHFGNGTRLTVT.

This clone was seen a handful of times. The rearrangement uses TRBV19 and TRBJ1-1, with no clear D. From germline, CDR1 is LNHDA and CDR2 SQIVND (reference sequence). V lost 7 bases, J lost 0 bases, and 9 bases lay in between. The CDR3 is made up of 13 amino acids. CDR3 nucleotide sequence: TGTGCCAGTATGGTACAGCTGAACACTGAAGCTTTCTTT. It encodes CASMVQLNTEAFF.

This clone was seen a few times. This chain uses TRBV14 with TRBJ2-3; D not resolved. V lost 3 bases to trimming and J lost 6 bases, with 7 bases between them. Germline V gene data show CDR1 as SGHDN and CDR2 as FVKESK. The CDR3 length is 12 residues. Written as DNA, the CDR3 is TGTGCCAGCAGCCACGGGTGGGATACGCAGTATTTT. Protein product: CASSHGWDTQYF.

V gene TRBV18 combines with J gene TRBJ2-1; maybe TRBD2 (6 bases). V was pared by 3 bases and J by 0 bases, with 15 bases between. The CDR3 is 17 residues long. Germline V gene lookup returns CDR1 KGHSH and CDR2 LQKENI. In DNA, the CDR3 is TGTGCCAGCTCACCGGCGGGACGGGGGAGCTCCTACAATGAGCAGTTCTTC. Amino acid sequence: CASSPAGRGSSYNEQFF. The full variable domain, its missing parts supplied by reference TRBV18 and TRBJ2-1, is NAGVMQNPRHLVRRRGQEARLRCSPMKGHSHVYWYRQLPEEGLKFMVYLQKENIIDESGMPKERFSAEFPKEGPSILRIQQVVRGDSAAYFCASSPAGRGSSYNEQFFGPGTRLTVL.

V and J are TRBV7-3 and TRBJ2-7; 11 positions agree with TRBD2. The CDR3 loop spans 17 amino acids. Trimming took 2 bases from V and 1 from J; bases not matched to a gene: 7. Germline CDR1 reads SGHTA; CDR2 reads FQGTGA. The CDR3 is CASSLRPSGRCSYEQYV. In DNA, the CDR3 is TGTGCCAGCAGCTTACGACCTAGCGGGAGGTGTTCCTACGAGCAGTACGTC.

This CDR3 is CASSYSTSGTEAFF. The CDR3 DNA reads TGTGCCAGCAGTTACTCGACGTCGGGGACTGAAGCTTTCTTT. V is TRBV6-5 and J is TRBJ1-1; unclear D gene. The CDR3 totals 14 residues. The V gene's germline CDR1 is MNHEY and CDR2 SVGAGI. V dropped 0 bases and J dropped 5 bases, with 10 bases sitting between them.

The chain employs TRBV10-3 and TRBJ1-5; TRBD1 aligns across 10 bases. Per the germline V gene, CDR1 is ENHRY and CDR2 is SYGVKD. With V trimmed by 2 bases and J by 4 bases, 8 bases remained unmatched. The CDR3 loop spans 17 amino acids. For the CDR3, the DNA is TGTGCCATCAGTGAGCTGGGGACAGGGGTTGGTAATCAGCCCCAGCATTTT. Its translation: CAISELGTGVGNQPQHF.

The chain's CDR3 is CASSQGTGVGQPQHF. The CDR3 DNA reads TGCGCCAGCAGTCAAGGGACAGGGGTAGGGCAGCCCCAGCATTTT. The chain combines TRBV23-1 with TRBJ1-5; the match to TRBD1 covers 10 bases. TRBV23-1 is designated an ORF whose function remains uncertain. This CDR3 is 15 amino acids long. The ends lost 2 bases at V and 7 bases at J; junction bases unmatched: 5.

This clone showed up just once. The chain recombines TRBV19 with TRBJ2-3; the match to TRBD2 covers 11 bases. Germline CDR1 reads LNHDA; CDR2 reads SQIVND (reference sequence). V lost 1 base and J lost 0; bases outside the gene matches: 9. This CDR3 is built from 19 residues. CDR3 nucleotides: TGTGCCAGTAGTATAGTCGGACTAGCGGGCCTGGGAAGCACAGATACGCAGTATTTT. This encodes CASSIVGLAGLGSTDTQYF.

The V call is TRBV5-4, the J call TRBJ1-1, with 12 bases identical to TRBD1. Germline V gene sequence: CDR1 SGHNT, CDR2 YYREEE (reference sequence). CDR3 length: 14 residues. V lost 5 bases and J lost 6; bases outside the gene matches: 5. The DNA of the CDR3 is TGTGCCAGCAGATGGGGACAGGGGGCCTCTGAAGCTTTCTTT. This translates into CASRWGQGASEAFF.

This clone was seen once. J is TRBJ2-6 and V is TRBV5-1; 8 bases fit TRBD2. Germline CDR1 reads SGHRS; CDR2 reads YFSETQ. The CDR3 consists of 16 residues. V was pared by 4 bases and J by 3 bases, with 6 bases of the junction left unmatched. CDR3: CASSPSGGYGANVLTF. CDR3 DNA sequence: TGCGCCAGCAGCCCGAGCGGGGGTTATGGGGCCAACGTCCTGACTTTC.

This chain uses TRBV5-1 with TRBJ1-4; D is possibly TRBD1 (6 bases). The germline V gene encodes CDR1 SGHRS and CDR2 YFSETQ. Trimming shortened V by 5 bases and J by 5 bases, and 16 bases separated the two germline ends. The CDR3 covers 15 residues. The CDR3 DNA reads as TGCGCCAGCAGATCCACAGGGTTTTTAAATGAAAAACTGTTTTTT. Its translation: CASRSTGFLNEKLFF.

This rearrangement joins TRBV11-2 to TRBJ1-1; D is ambiguous. The CDR3 consists of 13 residues. The V gene's germline CDR1 is SGHAT and CDR2 FQNNGV. The V gene lost 6 bases and the J gene lost 4 bases, with 12 bases spanning the gap. The CDR3 loop is CASRLNQVTEAFF. The CDR3 nucleotides are TGTGCCAGCAGACTAAACCAAGTCACTGAAGCTTTCTTT.

The chain links TRBV7-9 to TRBJ1-1; TRBD1 matches at 7 bases. Germline lookup yields CDR1 SEHNR and CDR2 FQNEAQ (reference sequence). The CDR3 extends over 15 amino acids. J lost 4 bases, V lost 5 bases, and 10 bases had no gene match. The chain's CDR3 is CASSPRDRKSTEAFF. CDR3 in DNA: TGTGCCAGCAGCCCTAGGGACAGAAAAAGCACTGAAGCTTTCTTT. Together with reference TRBV7-9 and TRBJ1-1, the CDR3 gives the full variable domain: DTGVSQNPRHKITKRGQNVTFRCDPISEHNRLYWYRQTLGQGPEFLTYFQNEAQLEKSRLLSDRFSAERPKGSFSTLEIQRTEQGDSAMYLCASSPRDRKSTEAFFGQGTRLTVV.

The V and J genes are TRBV6-5 and TRBJ2-5; 7 nucleotides align to TRBD1. The DNA end favors TRBJ2-7, so the J call may be wrong. This CDR3 contains 14 residues. Germline CDR1 reads MNHEY; CDR2 reads SVGAGI. In nucleotides, the CDR3 is TGTGCCAGCAGTTATCGGGACAGACAGGGCGAGCAGTACTTC. The encoded protein is CASSYRDRQGEQYF.

This clone was seen more than once but under ten times. The chain combines TRBV4-1 with TRBJ2-2; 10 bases align to TRBD1. The CDR3 extends over 18 amino acids. Germline V gene lookup returns CDR1 MGHRA and CDR2 YSYEKL. The ends lost 3 bases at V and 4 bases at J; junction bases unmatched: 11. The CDR3 here is CASSQAVTGGRLTGELFF. In nucleotides, the CDR3 is TGCGCCAGCAGCCAGGCCGTGACAGGGGGCCGTCTCACCGGGGAGCTGTTTTTT.

This clone was detected only once. V is TRBV28 and J is TRBJ1-1, with a possible D match to TRBD1 (5 bases). CDR1 is MDHEN and CDR2 is SYDVKM in the germline V gene. The length of the CDR3 is 14 residues. V was clipped by 6 bases and J by 1 base, with 12 bases between them. The DNA for the CDR3 is TGTGCCAGCAGCACGGGACTTTCGAACACTGAAGCTTTCTTT. Amino acid sequence: CASSTGLSNTEAFF.

The chain has TRBV4-2 and TRBJ2-3; TRBD2 matches 11 bases. This CDR3 contains 17 residues. In germline, CDR1 is LGHNA, CDR2 YNFKEQ. Germline trimming cut 0 bases from V and 4 bases from J; bases unmatched to any gene: 6. DNA for the CDR3: TGTGCCAGCAGCCAAGATAAGTCGGGACTAGCGGCAGATACGCAGTATTTT. This gives the protein CASSQDKSGLAADTQYF.

The rearrangement joins TRBV28 to TRBJ1-6; 12 bases fit TRBD1. CDR1 is MDHEN, CDR2 SYDVKM, per germline. The CDR3 is 14 residues long. Unmatched junction bases numbered 2, after V lost 6 bases and J lost 8 bases. CDR3 sequence reads: CASRGTGGYSPLHF. The CDR3 nucleotides read TGTGCCAGCAGGGGGACAGGGGGCTATTCACCCCTCCACTTT.

The V and J genes are TRBV6-2 or TRBV6-3 and TRBJ2-3, with 7 bases fitting TRBD1. This CDR3 has 15 amino acids. The J segment lost 4 bases and the V segment lost 3 bases, leaving 7 bases of the junction unmatched. CDR1 and CDR2 (germline): MNHEY, SVGEGT. CDR3 in DNA: TGTGCCAGCAGTTATAGACAGGGCTCATCAGATACGCAGTATTTT. It is translated as CASSYRQGSSDTQYF.

V is TRBV27 and J is TRBJ2-1; 10 bases are a match to TRBD1. Per the germline V gene, CDR1 is MNHEY and CDR2 is SMNVEV (reference sequence). The V segment lost 7 bases and the J segment 4 bases; nucleotides outside the gene matches: 7. CDR3 length: 15 amino acids. The DNA of the CDR3 is TGTGCCAGCATGTTGGGACAGGGGAATTACAATGAGCAGTTCTTC. Amino acids: CASMLGQGNYNEQFF.

CDR3 amino acids: CASSLDKATNEKLFF. CDR3 DNA: TGTGCCAGCAGCCTGGACAAAGCAACTAATGAAAAACTGTTTTTT. This chain connects TRBV7-6 to TRBJ1-4; TRBD1 might be the D (5 bases). In germline, CDR1 is SGHVS, CDR2 FNYEAQ. Trimming cost V 5 bases and J 0 bases, with 10 bases left between them. The CDR3 is 15 residues long.

This clone is a singleton in its sample. The chain links TRBV11-1 to TRBJ1-2; D not certain. From germline, CDR1 is SGHAT and CDR2 FQDESV (reference sequence). The CDR3 is made up of 15 amino acids. With 3 bases removed from V and 3 bases from J, the gap between germline ends came to 14 bases. The DNA of the CDR3 is TGTGCCAGCAGCTTTAGCACGGAGGGCTACTATGGCTACACCTTC. Encoded protein: CASSFSTEGYYGYTF.